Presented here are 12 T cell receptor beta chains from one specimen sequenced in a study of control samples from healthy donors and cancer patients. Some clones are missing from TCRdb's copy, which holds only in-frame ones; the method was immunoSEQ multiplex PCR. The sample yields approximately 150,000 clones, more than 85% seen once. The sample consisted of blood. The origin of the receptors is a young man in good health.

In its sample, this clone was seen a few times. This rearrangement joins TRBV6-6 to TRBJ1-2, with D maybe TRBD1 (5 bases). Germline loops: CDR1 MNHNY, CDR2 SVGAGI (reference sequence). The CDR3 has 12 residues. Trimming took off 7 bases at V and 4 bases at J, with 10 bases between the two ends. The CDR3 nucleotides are TGTGCCAGCACCGACAGCATCTATGGCTACACCTTC. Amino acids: CASTDSIYGYTF.

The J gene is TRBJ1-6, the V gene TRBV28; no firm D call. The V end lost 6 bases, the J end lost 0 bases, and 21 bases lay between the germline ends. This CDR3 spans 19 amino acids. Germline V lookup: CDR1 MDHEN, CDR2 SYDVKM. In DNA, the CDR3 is TGTGCCAGCAGAATCTACCGAGTGGACGTAAGCTCCTATAATTCACCCCTCCACTTT. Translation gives CASRIYRVDVSSYNSPLHF.

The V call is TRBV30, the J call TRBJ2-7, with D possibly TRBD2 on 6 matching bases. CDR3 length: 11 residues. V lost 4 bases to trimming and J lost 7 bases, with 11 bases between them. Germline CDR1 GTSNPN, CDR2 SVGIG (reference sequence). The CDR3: CAWMEGREQYF. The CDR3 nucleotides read TGTGCCTGGATGGAGGGGCGGGAGCAGTACTTC.

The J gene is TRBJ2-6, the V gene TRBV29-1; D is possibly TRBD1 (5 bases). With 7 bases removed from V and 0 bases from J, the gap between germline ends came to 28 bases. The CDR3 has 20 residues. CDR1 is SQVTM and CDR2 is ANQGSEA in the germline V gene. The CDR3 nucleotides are TGCAGCGCCCTCTCGGGCAGGGCCACTTACGGCTTCTCTGGGGCCAACGTCCTGACTTTC. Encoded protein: CSALSGRATYGFSGANVLTF. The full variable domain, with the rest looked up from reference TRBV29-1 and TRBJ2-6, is SAVISQKPSRDICQRGTSLTIQCQVDSQVTMMFWYRQQPGQSLTLIATANQGSEATYESGFVIDKFPISRPNLTFSTLTVSNMSPEDSSIYLCSALSGRATYGFSGANVLTFGAGSRLTVL.

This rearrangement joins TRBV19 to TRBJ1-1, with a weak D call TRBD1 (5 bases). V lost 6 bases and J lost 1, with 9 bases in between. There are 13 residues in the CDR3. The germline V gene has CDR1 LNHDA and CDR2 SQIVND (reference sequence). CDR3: CASRAGQNTEAFF. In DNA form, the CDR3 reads TGTGCCAGTAGGGCAGGGCAGAACACTGAAGCTTTCTTT.

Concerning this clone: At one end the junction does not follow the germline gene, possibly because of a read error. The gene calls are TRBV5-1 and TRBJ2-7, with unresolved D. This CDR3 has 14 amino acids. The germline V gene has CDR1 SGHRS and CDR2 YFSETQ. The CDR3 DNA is TGCGCCAGCAGCTTTCGTGGGGAATCCTCCGAGCAGTACTTC. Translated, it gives CASSFRGESSEQYF.

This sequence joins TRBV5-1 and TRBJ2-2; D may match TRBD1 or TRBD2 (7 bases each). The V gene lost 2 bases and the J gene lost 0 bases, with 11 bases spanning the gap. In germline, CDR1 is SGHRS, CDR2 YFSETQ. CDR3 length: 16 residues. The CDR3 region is CASSFRGGSNTGELFF. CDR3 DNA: TGCGCCAGCAGCTTCAGGGGGGGTTCGAACACCGGGGAGCTGTTTTTT.

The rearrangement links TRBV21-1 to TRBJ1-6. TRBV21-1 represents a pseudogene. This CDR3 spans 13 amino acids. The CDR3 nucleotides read TGTGCCAGCATCCCAGGTGGACATTCACCCCTCCACTTT. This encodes CASIPGGHSPLHF.

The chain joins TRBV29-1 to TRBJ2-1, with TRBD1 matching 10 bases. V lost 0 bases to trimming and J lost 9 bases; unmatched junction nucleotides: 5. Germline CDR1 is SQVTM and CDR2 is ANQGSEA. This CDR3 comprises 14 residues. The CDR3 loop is CSVEEDRGSAEQFF. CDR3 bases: TGCAGCGTTGAAGAGGACAGGGGGTCGGCTGAGCAGTTCTTC.

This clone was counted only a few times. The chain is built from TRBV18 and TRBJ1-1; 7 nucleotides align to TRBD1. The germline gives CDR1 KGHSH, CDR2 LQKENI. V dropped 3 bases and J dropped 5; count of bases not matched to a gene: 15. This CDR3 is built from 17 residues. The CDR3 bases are TGTGCCAGCTCACCCCGGGAAAAGGGGGCGCAGGTGACTGAAGCTTTCTTT. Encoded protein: CASSPREKGAQVTEAFF.

The CDR3 loop reads CASSLERAPDTQYF. The CDR3 nucleotides read TGTGCCAGCAGCTTAGAGCGGGCTCCAGATACGCAGTATTTT. The V and J genes are TRBV7-8 and TRBJ2-3, with a tentative D call TRBD2 (6 bases). Germline V lookup: CDR1 SGHVS, CDR2 FQNEAQ. The CDR3 totals 14 residues. V lost 1 base, J lost 4 bases, and 9 bases lay in between.

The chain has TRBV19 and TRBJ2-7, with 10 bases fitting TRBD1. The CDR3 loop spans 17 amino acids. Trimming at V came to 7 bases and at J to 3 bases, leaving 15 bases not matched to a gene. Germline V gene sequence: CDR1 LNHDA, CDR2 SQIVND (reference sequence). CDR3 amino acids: CASTTTSPGQGYYEQYF. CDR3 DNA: TGTGCCAGTACCACCACCTCTCCGGGACAGGGGTACTACGAGCAGTACTTC.